These T cell receptor beta chains were read from a single sample in a study of T cell responses to AZD1222 COVID-19 vaccine. Only in-frame clones appear in the TCRdb table, and some are missing; sequencing was by immunoSEQ multiplex PCR. The data contain about 150,000 clones, nearly 95% of them singletons. The sample in question was peripheral blood, obtained on day 0 of AZD1222 vaccination. These receptor sequences come from an adult in good health. CDR3s leave out the opening cysteine and the closing phenylalanine or tryptophan. The order of the fields is V gene, D gene, CDR3 protein. The D gene is left open where the match is weak.

TRBV10-3	.	AITRGGARVEQY
TRBV10-3	.	AISESNRVPSSYNEQF
TRBV30	.	AWSVQQVQTGELF
TRBV5-8	.	ASSLVKRGRREKLF
TRBV19	TRBD1	ASNPIGQGSNYGYT
TRBV9	TRBD2	ASSAGTSGIWTDTQY
TRBV6-5	.	ASSYSWERRNEQF
TRBV5-1	TRBD2	ASSSGTSGKVTGELF
TRBV5-1	.	ASSLVTRGDEQF
TRBV28	.	ASSSQGNTIY
TRBV6-5	TRBD1	ASSEDRGGTDTQY
TRBV7-7	.	ASSLMRLDTQY
TRBV7-8	TRBD2	ASSFLPGLATNTGELF